This T cell receptor (beta chain) was recorded in a study of blood T cell repertoires in COVID-19. CDR1 and CDR2 (germline): SGHRS, YFSETQ. CDR3 size: 15 residues. The V end lost 0 bases, the J end lost 0 bases, and 7 bases lay between the germline ends. Only in-frame clones appear in the TCRdb table, and some are missing; sequencing was by immunoSEQ multiplex PCR. The sample lists roughly 100,000 clones, about 88% occurring once. The V and J genes are TRBV5-1 and TRBJ1-3; D not certain. The specimen sequenced was peripheral blood. The sequence was obtained from a woman of 80 years or more with acute or convalescent COVID-19. The CDR3 DNA follows: TGCGCCAGCAGCTTGGCTGGAGACTCTGGAAACACCATATATTTT. Translated, it gives CASSLAGDSGNTIYF.